These T cell receptor beta chains were read from a single sample in a study of neurological immune-mediated disorders. From the 5' RACE reads, TCRdb called clonotypes with MiXCR, one entry per CDR3 protein. The table records 35,000 to 40,000 distinct CDR3 sequences, roughly 2.5% of them present only once. Source material: PBMCs. The receptor source for this set is a man in his fifties or sixties with multiple sclerosis. Each CDR3 is given with its conserved first and last residue. The D gene is left open where the match is weak. Size is omitted from some rows. Given values are once, few, many or a class for expanded clones.

many,TRBJ1-2,TRBV6-5,TRBD1,CASSPSSGDRGPNYGYTF,TGTGCCAGCAGCCCCTCCTCCGGGGACAGGGGGCCGAACTATGGCTACACCTTC
many,TRBJ2-3,TRBV5-1,TRBD2,CASRLAGTSTDTQYF,TGCGCCAGCAGACTAGCGGGGACTAGCACAGATACGCAGTATTTT
many,TRBJ2-7,TRBV29-1,-,CSVRTAYEQYF,TGCAGCGTTCGAACAGCCTACGAGCAGTACTTC
many,TRBJ2-3,TRBV12-3/TRBV12-4,-,CASSPSGGRPTQYF,TGTGCCAGCAGCCCCAGTGGAGGACGTCCTACGCAGTATTTT
-,TRBJ1-3,TRBV2,-,CASSEFVPGETGNTIYF,TGTGCCAGTAGTGAATTCGTCCCGGGGGAGACTGGAAACACCATATATTTT
many,TRBJ2-1,TRBV5-1,-,CASSEGDLNHNEQFF,TGCGCCAGCAGCGAAGGGGACTTAAATCACAATGAGCAGTTCTTC
many,TRBJ1-2,TRBV7-8,-,CASSDRTVRGHGYTF,TGTGCCAGCAGCGATAGGACCGTCCGGGGGCATGGCTACACCTTC
many,TRBJ1-5,TRBV27,TRBD1,CASSRDSMNQPQHF,TGTGCCAGCAGCCGGGACAGTATGAATCAGCCCCAGCATTTT
many,TRBJ2-2,TRBV9,TRBD1,CASRATGTGPNTGELFF,TGTGCCAGCAGGGCTACCGGGACAGGGCCGAACACCGGGGAGCTGTTTTTT
many,TRBJ2-2,TRBV20-1,-,CSARVAGAVGAGELFF,TGCAGTGCTAGAGTGGCGGGGGCTGTAGGAGCCGGGGAGCTGTTTTTT
many,TRBJ2-7,TRBV5-1,TRBD1,CASSRDRDEQYF,TGCGCCAGCAGCCGGGACAGGGACGAGCAGTACTTC
medium-sized,TRBJ2-5,TRBV20-1,TRBD1,CSAQGGPGETQYF,TGCAGTGCCCAAGGGGGCCCCGGGGAGACCCAGTACTTC
many,TRBJ2-2,TRBV5-1,TRBD1,CASTPGQEGTGELFF,TGCGCCAGCACCCCGGGACAGGAGGGCACCGGGGAGCTGTTTTTT
many,TRBJ1-2,TRBV5-1,TRBD1,CASSWDSGGGYTF,TGCGCCAGCAGCTGGGACAGTGGTGGAGGCTACACCTTC
many,TRBJ1-5,TRBV29-1,-,CSVGADSNQPQNF,TGCAGCGTTGGGGCAGATAGCAATCAGCCCCAGAATTTT
few,TRBJ1-1,TRBV20-1,-,CSAVRESNTEAFF,TGCAGTGCTGTACGGGAAAGCAACACTGAAGCTTTCTTT
many,TRBJ1-2,TRBV12-3/TRBV12-4,-,CASSPLVGWDGYTF,TGTGCCAGCAGCCCGCTAGTCGGGTGGGATGGCTACACCTTC
many,TRBJ2-1,TRBV7-8,TRBD2,CASSPPGLAQLREFF,TGTGCCAGCAGCCCACCGGGACTAGCGCAATTAAGGGAGTTCTTC
many,TRBJ1-1,TRBV5-1,TRBD1,CASSSDSGGLDTEAFF,TGCGCCAGCAGCTCGGATTCAGGGGGCTTGGACACTGAAGCTTTCTTT
many,TRBJ1-1,TRBV27,-,CASSLLLAGTEAFF,TGTGCCAGCAGTTTATTACTGGCAGGCACTGAAGCTTTCTTT
many,TRBJ1-2,TRBV27,-,CASSLGEGRAPPNYGYTF,TGTGCCAGCAGTTTGGGTGAAGGGAGGGCCCCACCTAACTATGGCTACACCTTC
many,TRBJ2-3,TRBV7-7,-,CASRSMTRSTDTQYF,TGTGCTAGCAGAAGTATGACTAGAAGCACAGATACGCAGTATTTT
-,TRBJ2-1,TRBV5-1,TRBD2,CASSLPVTSGENYNEQFF,TGCGCCAGCAGCTTGCCTGTGACTAGCGGGGAAAACTACAATGAGCAGTTCTTC
many,TRBJ2-3,TRBV3-1,-,CASSPQGLGTQYF,TGTGCCAGCAGCCCCCAGGGACTCGGTACGCAGTATTTT
many,TRBJ1-6,TRBV3-1,-,CASSLGQNNSPLHF,TGTGCCAGCAGCCTCGGACAGAACAATTCACCCCTCCACTTT
many,TRBJ1-1,TRBV6-1,-,CASSPDGANTEAFF,TGTGCCAGCAGTCCAGATGGCGCGAACACTGAAGCTTTCTTT
many,TRBJ2-3,TRBV7-2,-,CASSPPWDRLQGTQYF,TGTGCCAGCAGCCCGCCCTGGGACCGCCTTCAGGGAACGCAGTATTTT
many,TRBJ2-1,TRBV5-4,-,CASSLGGGGGGSYNEQFF,TGTGCCAGCAGCTTGGGAGGGGGAGGGGGCGGCTCCTACAATGAGCAGTTCTTC